This TCR beta chain was captured by sequencing in a study of neurological immune-mediated disorders. Study conclusions and caveats: None of the CDR3 amino acid sequences found in expanded clones was shared across subjects. This suggests that the TCR-beta repertoires were private in all groups.

TCRdb analysed the 5' RACE reads with MiXCR anew, one entry per CDR3 protein. The sample includes 26,000 or so distinct CDR3 sequences, approximately 6.6% of them seen just once. This clonotype is labeled as medium-sized (0.01 to 0.1%). What it recognizes is unknown. Its ends do not fully match the called genes, so a read error is possible. CDR3 size: 12 residues. Germline V gives CDR1 DFQATT, CDR2 SNEGSKA (reference sequence). Source material: PBMCs. The receptor was isolated from a woman between 45 and 60 years old in good health. This rearrangement joins TRBV20-1 to TRBJ2-1; 9 bases fit TRBD2. CDR3 in DNA: TGCAGTGCCAGAGGACTAGCGAGTGAGCAGTTCTTC. This gives the protein CSARGLASEQFF.